This T cell receptor beta chain was found in a study of T cell clonality in common variable immunodeficiency. Most patients and controls had Caucasian heritage. The germline V gene encodes CDR1 SGHVS and CDR2 FNYEAQ. The V gene lost 6 bases and the J gene lost 5 bases, with 20 bases spanning the gap. This CDR3 region has 15 residues. This clone was counted many times. Its antigen is not known. The CDR3 is cut off 3 residues early in the read; its end comes from the germline J gene. The study's findings and limits: Fewer TCRbeta clones were shared among CVID subjects than controls. Common variable immunodeficiency TCR beta sequences reportedly had fewer deletions and N-nucleotide insertions.

The repertoire was sequenced with immunoSEQ multiplex PCR; TCRdb's copy has only in-frame clones and lacks some. The specimen has about 81,000 clones, none found just once. The clonotype was recovered from a person aged 18 to 70 in good health. Sequencing input: peripheral blood mononuclear cells. The rearrangement uses TRBV7-6 and TRBJ2-7; tentative D call: TRBD2 (6 bases). Here the CDR3 reads CASSSPGPSDHEQYF. The CDR3 DNA, read in part, is TGTGCCAGCAGTTCCCCAGGTCCTAGCGACCACGAG.